This T cell receptor (beta chain) comes out of a study of shared clonotypes between healthy human individuals. About this clone itself: Its antigen remains unknown.

The protocol was immunoSEQ multiplex PCR, while the TCRdb copy is restricted to in-frame clones and leaves out a portion. The data contain 2.3 million or so clones, about 92% of them singletons. The CDR3 length is 14 residues. Trimming shortened V by 6 bases and J by 5 bases, and 16 bases separated the two germline ends. Germline loops: CDR1 MDHEN, CDR2 SYDVKM. Study results and limitations: Generally, naive subsets (rather than memory subsets) showed larger estimated richness. Of the naive CD4 clonotypes, around 5% were shared across a handful of donors. Only a few donors were included, so the genetic and exposure-history diversity represented was limited.

Donors were Caucasian adults residing in Nashville, Tennessee, USA. This receptor was taken from a man between 18 and 35 years old in good health. Some clones in this sample may be carry-over from other donors' samples. Sequencing used naive CD4+ T cells from PBMCs. Stated subset: CD45RA+ positively selected. The rearrangement uses TRBV28 and TRBJ2-5, with D perhaps matching TRBD1 or TRBD2 (6 bases each). This CDR3 reads CASSYWGARETQYF. In DNA, the CDR3 is TGTGCCAGCAGCTATTGGGGGGCGCGGGAGACCCAGTACTTC.